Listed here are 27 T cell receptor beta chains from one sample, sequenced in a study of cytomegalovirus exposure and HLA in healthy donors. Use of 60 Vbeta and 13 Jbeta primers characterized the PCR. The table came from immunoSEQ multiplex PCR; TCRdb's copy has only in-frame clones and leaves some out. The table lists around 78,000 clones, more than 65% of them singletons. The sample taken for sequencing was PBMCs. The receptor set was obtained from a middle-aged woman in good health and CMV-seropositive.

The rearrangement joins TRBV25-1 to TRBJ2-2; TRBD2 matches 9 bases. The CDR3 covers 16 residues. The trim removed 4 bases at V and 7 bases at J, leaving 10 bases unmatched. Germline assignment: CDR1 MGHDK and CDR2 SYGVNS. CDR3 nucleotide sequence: TGTGCCAGCAGTGCGGGGCGGGGGGGCTCGGGCGGGGAGCTGTTTTTT. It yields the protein CASSAGRGGSGGELFF.

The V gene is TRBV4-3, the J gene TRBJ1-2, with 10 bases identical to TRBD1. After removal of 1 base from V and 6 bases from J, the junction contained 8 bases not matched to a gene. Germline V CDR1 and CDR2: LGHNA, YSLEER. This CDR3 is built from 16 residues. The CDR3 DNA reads TGCGCCAGCAGCCAAGTATGGACAGGGGGGACAAATGGCTACACCTTC. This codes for CASSQVWTGGTNGYTF.

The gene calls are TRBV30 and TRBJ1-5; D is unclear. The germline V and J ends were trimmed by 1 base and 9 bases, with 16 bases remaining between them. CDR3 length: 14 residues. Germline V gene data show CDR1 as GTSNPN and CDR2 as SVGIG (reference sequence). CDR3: CAWSAQTFTGPQHF. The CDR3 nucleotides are TGTGCCTGGAGTGCCCAGACATTTACTGGGCCCCAGCATTTT.

In DNA form, the CDR3 reads TGTGCCAGTGGAGCAAGGGGCGTTGAGGAAAAACTGTTTTTT. Residues: CASGARGVEEKLFF. The V call is TRBV6-1, the J call TRBJ1-4; tentatively, D is TRBD1 (5 bases). With 9 bases removed from V and 8 bases from J, the gap between germline ends came to 19 bases. The CDR3 loop spans 14 amino acids. From germline, CDR1 is MNHNS and CDR2 SASEGT.

The CDR3 reads CASRDLGNQPQHF. CDR3 nucleotide sequence: TGTGCCAGTCGAGACTTAGGCAATCAGCCCCAGCATTTT. J is TRBJ1-5 and V is TRBV21-1. TRBV21-1 is a known pseudogene. The CDR3 is made up of 13 amino acids.

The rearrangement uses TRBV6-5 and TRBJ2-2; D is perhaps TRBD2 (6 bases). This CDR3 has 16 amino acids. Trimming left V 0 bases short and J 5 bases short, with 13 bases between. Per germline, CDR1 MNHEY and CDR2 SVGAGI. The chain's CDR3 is CASSYSTRRKTGELFF. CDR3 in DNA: TGTGCCAGCAGTTACTCGACTAGGCGGAAAACCGGGGAGCTGTTTTTT.

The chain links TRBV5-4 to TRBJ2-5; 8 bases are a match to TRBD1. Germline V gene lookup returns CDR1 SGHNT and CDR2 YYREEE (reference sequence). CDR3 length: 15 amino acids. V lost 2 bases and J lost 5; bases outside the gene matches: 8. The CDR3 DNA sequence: TGTGCCAGCAGCTTACATCGACAGGGGCGGGAGACCCAGTACTTC. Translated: CASSLHRQGRETQYF.

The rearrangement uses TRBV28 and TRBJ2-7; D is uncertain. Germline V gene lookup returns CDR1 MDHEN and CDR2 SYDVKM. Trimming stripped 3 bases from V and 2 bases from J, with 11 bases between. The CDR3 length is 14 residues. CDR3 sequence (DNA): TGTGCCAGCAGTTTGGCCGGAGCCCCCTACGAGCAGTACTTC. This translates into CASSLAGAPYEQYF.

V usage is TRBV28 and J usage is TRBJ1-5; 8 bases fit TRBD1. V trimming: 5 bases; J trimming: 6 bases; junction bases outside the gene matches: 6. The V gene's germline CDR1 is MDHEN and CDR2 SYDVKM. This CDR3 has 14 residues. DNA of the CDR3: TGTGCCAGCAGTCCCCCAGGGGGCGGTCAGCCCCAGCATTTT. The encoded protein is CASSPPGGGQPQHF. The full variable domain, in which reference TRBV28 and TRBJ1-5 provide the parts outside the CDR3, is DVKVTQSSRYLVKRTGEKVFLECVQDMDHENMFWYRQDPGLGLRLIYFSYDVKMKEKGDIPEGYSVSREKKERFSLILESASTNQTSMYLCASSPPGGGQPQHFGDGTRLSIL.

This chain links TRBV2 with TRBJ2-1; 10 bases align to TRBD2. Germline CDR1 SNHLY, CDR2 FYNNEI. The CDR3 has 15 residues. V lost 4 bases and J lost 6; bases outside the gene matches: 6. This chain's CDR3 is CASSAETSGSNEQFF. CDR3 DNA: TGTGCCAGCAGTGCGGAGACTAGCGGGTCCAATGAGCAGTTCTTC.

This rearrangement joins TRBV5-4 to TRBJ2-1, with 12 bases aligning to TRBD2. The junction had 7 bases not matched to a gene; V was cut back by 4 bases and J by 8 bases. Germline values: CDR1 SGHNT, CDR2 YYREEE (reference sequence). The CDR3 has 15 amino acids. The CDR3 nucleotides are TGTGCCAGCAGCCGACTAGCGGGAGACTTAGATGAGCAGTTCTTC. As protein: CASSRLAGDLDEQFF.

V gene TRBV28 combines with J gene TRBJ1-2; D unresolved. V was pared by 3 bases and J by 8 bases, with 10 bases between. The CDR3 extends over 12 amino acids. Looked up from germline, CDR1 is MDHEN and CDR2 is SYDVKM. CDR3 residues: CASSFAGQGYTF. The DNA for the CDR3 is TGTGCCAGCAGTTTTGCGGGTCAAGGCTACACCTTC.

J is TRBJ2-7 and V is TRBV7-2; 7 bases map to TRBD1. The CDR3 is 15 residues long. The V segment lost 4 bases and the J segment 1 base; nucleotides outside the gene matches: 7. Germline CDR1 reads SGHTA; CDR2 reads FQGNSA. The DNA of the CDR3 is TGTGCCAGCAGCTCGCCGGGACAGAGATCCTACGAGCAGTACTTC. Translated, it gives CASSSPGQRSYEQYF.

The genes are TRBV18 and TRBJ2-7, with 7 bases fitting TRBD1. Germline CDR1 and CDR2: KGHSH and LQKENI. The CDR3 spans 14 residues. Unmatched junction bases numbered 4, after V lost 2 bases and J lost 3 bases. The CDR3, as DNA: TGTGCCAGCTCACCAAGGGACAGTAACTACGAGCAGTACTTC. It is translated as CASSPRDSNYEQYF.

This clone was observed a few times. The CDR3 spells CASSPTGGKILNEQFF. The CDR3 DNA sequence: TGTGCCAGCAGTCCCACGGGAGGGAAAATACTCAATGAGCAGTTCTTC. The chain joins TRBV28 to TRBJ2-1; 8 nucleotides match TRBD2. The CDR3 loop spans 16 amino acids. J gave up 6 bases and V 5 bases, and 12 bases lay outside the gene matches. The germline V gene has CDR1 MDHEN and CDR2 SYDVKM.

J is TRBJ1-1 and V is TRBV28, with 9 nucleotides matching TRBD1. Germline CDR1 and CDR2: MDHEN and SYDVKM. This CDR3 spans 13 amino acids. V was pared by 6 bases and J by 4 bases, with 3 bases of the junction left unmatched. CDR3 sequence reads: CASRQGAGTEAFF. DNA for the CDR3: TGTGCCAGCAGACAGGGGGCGGGCACTGAAGCTTTCTTT.

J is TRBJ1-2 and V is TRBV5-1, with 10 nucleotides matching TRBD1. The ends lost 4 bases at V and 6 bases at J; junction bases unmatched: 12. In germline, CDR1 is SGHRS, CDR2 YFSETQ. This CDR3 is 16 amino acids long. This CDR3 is CASSVLSGTGADGYTF. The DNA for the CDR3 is TGCGCCAGCAGCGTACTCTCCGGGACAGGGGCTGATGGCTACACCTTC.

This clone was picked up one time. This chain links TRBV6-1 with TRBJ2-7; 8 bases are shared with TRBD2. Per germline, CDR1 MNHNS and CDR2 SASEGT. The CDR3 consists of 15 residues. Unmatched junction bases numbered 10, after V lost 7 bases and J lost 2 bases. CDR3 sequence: CASTLSGSPPYEQYF. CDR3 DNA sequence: TGTGCCAGCACCTTGAGCGGGAGTCCCCCCTACGAGCAGTACTTC.

The CDR3 is CATTQGAGILNQPQHF. DNA of the CDR3: TGTGCCACCACCCAGGGGGCGGGCATCCTCAATCAGCCCCAGCATTTT. The chain combines TRBV19 with TRBJ1-5, with TRBD1 matching over 8 bases. Looked up from germline, CDR1 is LNHDA and CDR2 is SQIVND (reference sequence). Germline trimming cut 10 bases from V and 3 bases from J; bases unmatched to any gene: 14. This CDR3 spans 16 amino acids.

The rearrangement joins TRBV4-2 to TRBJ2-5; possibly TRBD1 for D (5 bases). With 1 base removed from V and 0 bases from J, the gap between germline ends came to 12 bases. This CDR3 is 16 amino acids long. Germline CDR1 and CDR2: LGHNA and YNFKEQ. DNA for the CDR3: TGTGCCAGCAGCCAAGGGGGCTCAGGACACCAAGAGACCCAGTACTTC. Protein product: CASSQGGSGHQETQYF.

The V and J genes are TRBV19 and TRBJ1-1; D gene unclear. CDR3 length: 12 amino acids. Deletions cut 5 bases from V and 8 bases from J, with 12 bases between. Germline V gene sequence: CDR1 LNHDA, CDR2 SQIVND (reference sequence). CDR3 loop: CASSDREKEAFF. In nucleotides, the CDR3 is TGTGCCAGTAGTGACCGGGAGAAAGAAGCTTTCTTT. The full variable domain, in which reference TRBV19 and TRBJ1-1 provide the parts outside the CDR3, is DGGITQSPKYLFRKEGQNVTLSCEQNLNHDAMYWYRQDPGQGLRLIYYSQIVNDFQKGDIAEGYSVSREKKESFPLTVTSAQKNPTAFYLCASSDREKEAFFGQGTRLTVV.

CDR3 sequence reads: CASSLGAGYTGELFF. The CDR3 DNA is TGTGCCAGCAGCTTAGGTGCAGGATACACCGGGGAGCTGTTTTTT. This chain connects TRBV7-9 to TRBJ2-2; no clear D gene. The germline V gene encodes CDR1 SEHNR and CDR2 FQNEAQ (reference sequence). V lost 1 base, J lost 3 bases, and 9 bases lay in between. CDR3 size: 15 residues. The complete variable domain, with remaining parts taken from reference TRBV7-9 and TRBJ2-2, reads DTGVSQNPRHKITKRGQNVTFRCDPISEHNRLYWYRQTLGQGPEFLTYFQNEAQLEKSRLLSDRFSAERPKGSFSTLEIQRTEQGDSAMYLCASSLGAGYTGELFFGEGSRLTVL.

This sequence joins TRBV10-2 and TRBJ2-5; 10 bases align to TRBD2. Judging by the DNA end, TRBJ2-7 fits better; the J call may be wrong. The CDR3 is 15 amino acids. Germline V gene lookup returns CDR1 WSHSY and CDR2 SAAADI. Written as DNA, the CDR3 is TGCGCCAGCAGTGGCGGGCTAGCGGGAGCCTACGAGCAGTACTTC. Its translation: CASSGGLAGAYEQYF.

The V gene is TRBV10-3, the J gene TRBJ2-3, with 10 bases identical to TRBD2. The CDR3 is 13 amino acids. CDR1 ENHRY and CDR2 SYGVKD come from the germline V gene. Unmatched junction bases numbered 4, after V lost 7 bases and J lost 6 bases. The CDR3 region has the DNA TGTGCCATCACAGCGGGGGGGGTCGATACGCAGTATTTT. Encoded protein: CAITAGGVDTQYF.

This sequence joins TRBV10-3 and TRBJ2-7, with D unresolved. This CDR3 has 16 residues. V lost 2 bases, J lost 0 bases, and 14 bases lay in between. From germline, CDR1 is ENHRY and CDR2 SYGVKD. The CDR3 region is CAISEARDTSSYEQYF. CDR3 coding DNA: TGTGCCATCAGTGAGGCTCGTGACACAAGCTCCTACGAGCAGTACTTC.

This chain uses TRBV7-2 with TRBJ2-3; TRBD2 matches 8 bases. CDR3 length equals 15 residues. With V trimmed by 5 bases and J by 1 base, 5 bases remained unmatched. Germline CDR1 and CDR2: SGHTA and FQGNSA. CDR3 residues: CASSRTGGGTDTQYF. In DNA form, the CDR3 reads TGTGCCAGCAGCCGTACCGGGGGGGGCACAGATACGCAGTATTTT.

CDR3 sequence reads: CASSPGGGKNQPQHF. As DNA, the CDR3 is TGTGCCAGCAGCCCCGGAGGGGGCAAGAATCAGCCCCAGCATTTT. The V call is TRBV6-5, the J call TRBJ1-5, with 7 bases matching TRBD1. CDR1 MNHEY and CDR2 SVGAGI come from the germline V gene. CDR3 length: 15 amino acids. J was trimmed by 4 bases and V by 6 bases; bases with no gene match: 9.